This TCR beta chain originates from a study of healthy donors' naive CD4 and CD8 T cells. Whole-study findings and limits: CDR3 charge plus V and J genes appeared to account for approximately 13% of CD4/CD8 variance.

CD4+CD8-CD45RO-CD45RA+ cells were naive CD4+; CD8+CD4-CD45RA+CD27bright cells were naive CD8+. As to this clonotype: Its antigen is not known.

Germline CDR1 reads SNHLY; CDR2 reads FYNNEI. This CDR3 is 13 amino acids long. The V and J ends lost 3 bases and 3 bases respectively, with 9 bases between them. Starting from roughly 0.55 ug of total RNA, TCR libraries were made with linear amplification. In TCRdb, the reads were re-called with MiXCR into one record per CDR3 protein. The sample consists of some 190,000 distinct CDR3 sequences, around three quarters of them appearing once. What was sequenced was naive CD4+ and CD8+ T cells sorted from blood, pooled from several donors. This rearrangement joins TRBV2 to TRBJ2-7; no clear D. This TCR was recovered from a pool of human donors in good health; the sample pools cells from several healthy donors. The CDR3 sequence is CASSDPVLYEQYF. The CDR3 nucleotides are TGTGCCAGCAGTGATCCCGTGCTCTACGAGCAGTACTTC.